These T cell receptor beta chains were read from a single sample in a study of blood T cell repertoires in COVID-19. Some clones are missing from TCRdb's copy, which holds only in-frame ones; the method was immunoSEQ multiplex PCR. The sample gives approximately 150,000 clones, about nine tenths of which show up once; around 4% is in the top ten. Sequenced: peripheral blood. The receptors here all came from a woman in her 70s with acute or convalescent COVID-19. Both conserved end residues are part of each CDR3. The D gene is left open where the match is weak. Clone size is shown for a subset of rows, as once, few, many or a class of expanded clone.

j_call,clone_size,v_call,d_call,cdr3_nt,cdr3_aa
TRBJ2-3,-,TRBV6-5,-,TGTGCCAGCAGCCCCCAGGGCCACCATACGCAGTATTTT,CASSPQGHHTQYF
TRBJ1-5,-,TRBV18,-,TGTGCCAGCTCATCGTTGGGGCGTGGTAGGAGCAATCAGCCCCAGCATTTT,CASSSLGRGRSNQPQHF
TRBJ2-7,-,TRBV7-2,-,TGTGCCAGCAGCTTAGTCCCCGGGTACGAGCAGTACTTC,CASSLVPGYEQYF
TRBJ2-7,-,TRBV28,TRBD1,TGTGCCAGCAGTTTTATCGGGACAGGGGGCTCTCTAACCCCCTACGAGCAGTACTTC,CASSFIGTGGSLTPYEQYF
TRBJ1-2,-,TRBV2,-,TGTGCCAGCAGTGGTGATGGGAGACGTGGCTACACCTTC,CASSGDGRRGYTF
TRBJ2-7,-,TRBV27,TRBD2,TGTGCCAGCAGTTTATCTTCTAGCGGGAGTCCCGAGCAGTACTTC,CASSLSSSGSPEQYF
TRBJ2-5,-,TRBV30,TRBD2,TGTGCCTGGAGTCGGGCGGCTAGCGGTCCGGAGACCCAGTACTTC,CAWSRAASGPETQYF
TRBJ1-6,-,TRBV27,TRBD1,TGTGCCAGCAGTTCCCAGACAGGGCACAATTCACCCCTCCACTTT,CASSSQTGHNSPLHF
TRBJ1-3,-,TRBV14,TRBD1,TGTGCCAGCAGCCAGCGTGGGACAGGGGCTGGAAACACCATATATTTT,CASSQRGTGAGNTIYF
TRBJ2-5,-,TRBV30,TRBD2,TGTGCCTGGAGAGGAAGGGTGGCTAGCGGGGGGGCTCTGCGAGAGACCCAGTACTTC,CAWRGRVASGGALRETQYF
TRBJ1-6,-,TRBV4-2,-,TGTGCCAGCAGCCAGCAGCAGGGTCGCAATTCACCCCTCCACTTT,CASSQQQGRNSPLHF
TRBJ2-7,-,TRBV28,TRBD2,TGTGCCAGCAGTTTACCGGGACTAGCCTACGAGCAGTACTTC,CASSLPGLAYEQYF
TRBJ1-2,-,TRBV10-3,-,TGTGCCATCAGTGGGCCGACAGCAGTCTATGGCTACACCTTC,CAISGPTAVYGYTF
TRBJ2-1,few,TRBV2,TRBD1,TGTGCCAGCAGTTCGGAGACAGGGGGCTCGTTCTTC,CASSSETGGSFF
TRBJ1-5,few,TRBV30,TRBD1,TGTGCCTGGAAGGTGAGGGACAGGGGCAATCAGCCCCAGCATTTT,CAWKVRDRGNQPQHF
TRBJ1-5,-,TRBV2,-,TGTGCCAGCAGTGGTCGTAATCTGAATCAGCCCCAGCATTTT,CASSGRNLNQPQHF
TRBJ1-5,-,TRBV10-2,TRBD1,TGCGCCAGCAGAGACAGGGGCGGGGATCAGCCCCAGCATTTT,CASRDRGGDQPQHF
TRBJ1-6,-,TRBV6-1,-,TGTGCCAGCAGTGAAGCGCGCTCACCCCTCCACTTT,CASSEARSPLHF
TRBJ2-7,-,TRBV5-4,-,TGTGCCAGCAGCCGAGGGACGGGAGAGTACGAGCAGTACTTC,CASSRGTGEYEQYF
TRBJ1-6,few,TRBV7-8,-,TGTGCCAGCAGCCCTACAGGGCCCCTCAATAATTCACCCCTCCACTTT,CASSPTGPLNNSPLHF
TRBJ1-5,-,TRBV4-3,-,TGCGCCAGCAGCCAAGGGGTCGAGGGAACGTATAGCAATCAGCCCCAGCATTTT,CASSQGVEGTYSNQPQHF
TRBJ2-1,-,TRBV9,TRBD2,TGTGCCAGCAGCGTAGCGCTAGCGGGAGGGCACAATGAGCAGTTCTTC,CASSVALAGGHNEQFF
TRBJ2-3,-,TRBV12-5,-,TGTGCTAGTGGTTTGGTTTCCGCGACAGGGACTAGCACAGATACGCAGTATTTT,CASGLVSATGTSTDTQYF
TRBJ1-2,-,TRBV10-3,TRBD1,TGTGCCATCAGAAAGGGACAGGTCGATGGCTACACCTTC,CAIRKGQVDGYTF
TRBJ2-2,once,TRBV19,-,TGTGCCAGTAGTACCTATGACACCGGGGAGCTGTTTTTT,CASSTYDTGELFF
TRBJ2-3,-,TRBV6-5,-,TGTGCCAGCTCTACGGGAGTCACAGATACGCAGTATTTT,CASSTGVTDTQYF
TRBJ1-2,-,TRBV3-1/TRBV3-2,-,TGTGCCAGCAGCCAGGGGGGTGGTAATAACTATGGCTACACCTTC,CASSQGGGNNYGYTF
TRBJ2-2,-,TRBV19,TRBD2,TGTGCCAGTAGTCTGAGCGGGGGGAGGACCGGGGAGCTGTTTTTT,CASSLSGGRTGELFF
TRBJ1-1,-,TRBV12-3/TRBV12-4,-,TGTGCCAGCAGTTTATATCCCGCTGAAGCTTTCTTT,CASSLYPAEAFF
TRBJ2-7,-,TRBV7-9,TRBD1,TGTGCCAGCAGCCATAGCAGGGGGCTTTCGAGATACGAGCAGTACTTC,CASSHSRGLSRYEQYF
TRBJ1-5,-,TRBV6-5,TRBD1,TGTGCCAGCAGACAGGGGAGCAATCAGCCCCAGCATTTT,CASRQGSNQPQHF
TRBJ1-5,-,TRBV6-5,-,TGTGCCAGCAGGCAGGGGAACAATCAGCCCCAGCATTTT,CASRQGNNQPQHF
TRBJ2-3,few,TRBV7-9,TRBD2,TGTGCCAGCAGCTTACGGGGACTAGCGAATACGCAGTATTTT,CASSLRGLANTQYF
TRBJ2-5,-,TRBV14,-,TGTGCCAGCAGCCGGGAGTTGGTGGAGACCCAGTACTTC,CASSRELVETQYF
TRBJ1-5,-,TRBV15,-,TGTGCCACCAGCAGAGATAAAGGGGTGAATCAGCCCCAGCATTTT,CATSRDKGVNQPQHF
TRBJ1-5,-,TRBV4-3,-,TGCGCCAGCAGCCAAGGAGTACAGGGAAATCAGCCCCAGCATTTT,CASSQGVQGNQPQHF
TRBJ2-3,-,TRBV18,-,TGTGCCAGCTCACCTCCCACTGGCACAGATACGCAGTATTTT,CASSPPTGTDTQYF
TRBJ1-1,once,TRBV10-2,-,TGCGCCAGCAGTGATATGCGGGACACTGAAGCTTTCTTT,CASSDMRDTEAFF
TRBJ1-1,-,TRBV5-1,TRBD1,TGCGCCAGCAACTATGGGACAGGATTCATGAACACTGAAGCTTTCTTT,CASNYGTGFMNTEAFF
TRBJ2-2,-,TRBV10-3,-,TGTGCCATCGGGGAGCTCGGGGAGCTGTTTTTT,CAIGELGELFF
TRBJ2-2,-,TRBV4-2,TRBD1,TGTGCCAGCAGCCAAGTGACAGGGTCGAGCACCGGGGAGCTGTTTTTT,CASSQVTGSSTGELFF
TRBJ1-4,-,TRBV27,TRBD1,TGTGCCAGCAGTCCCCGGTGGACAGGGGTGCCTAATGAAAAACTGTTTTTT,CASSPRWTGVPNEKLFF